The present TCR beta chain was sequenced within a study of CD8 T cells in ankylosing spondylitis. Concerning this clonotype itself: What it binds is unknown. The junction and the germline gene differ at one end; a read error may be behind it.

Making the TCR beta libraries involved quantitative 5'-RACE with molecular barcodes. TCRdb analysed the 5' RACE reads with MiXCR anew, one entry per CDR3 protein. The profile covers approximately 540,000 distinct CDR3 sequences, with roughly 13% appearing a single time and under 7.5% taken by the ten largest. CDR3 length: 15 residues. The germline CDR1 and CDR2 sequences are SNHLY and FYNNEI. The study's findings and limits: Significant enrichment of disease-linked clones was reported in matched ankylosing spondylitis synovial fluid. A TCR beta motif made of several highly homologous variants seemed typical of ankylosing spondylitis blood. CD8+ by phenotype, disease-linked clones were relatively rare in peripheral blood.

The sequenced sample consisted of blood, either unsorted or a sorted T cell fraction (not recorded which). The source of this sequence is a male donor with ankylosing spondylitis. This rearrangement joins TRBV2 to TRBJ2-2, with D possibly called TRBD1 or TRBD2 (5 bases each). Written as DNA, the CDR3 is TGTGCCAGCAGTCCAGGACAAGGGGCTACCGGGGTGCTGTTTTTT. Its protein is CASSPGQGATGVLFF.